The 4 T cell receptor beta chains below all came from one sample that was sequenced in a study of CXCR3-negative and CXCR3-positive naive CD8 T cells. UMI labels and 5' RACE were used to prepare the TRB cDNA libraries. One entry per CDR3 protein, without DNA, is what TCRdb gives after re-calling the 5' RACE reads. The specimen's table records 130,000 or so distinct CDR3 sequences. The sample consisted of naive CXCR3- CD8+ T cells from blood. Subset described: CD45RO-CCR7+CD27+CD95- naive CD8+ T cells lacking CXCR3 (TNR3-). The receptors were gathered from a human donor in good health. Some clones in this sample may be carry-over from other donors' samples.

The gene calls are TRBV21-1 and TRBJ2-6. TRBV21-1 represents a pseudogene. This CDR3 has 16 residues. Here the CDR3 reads CASSKEQPSGANVLTF.

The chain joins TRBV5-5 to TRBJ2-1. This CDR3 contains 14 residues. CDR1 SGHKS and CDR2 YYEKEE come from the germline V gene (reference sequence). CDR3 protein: CASSLYGVGNEQFF.

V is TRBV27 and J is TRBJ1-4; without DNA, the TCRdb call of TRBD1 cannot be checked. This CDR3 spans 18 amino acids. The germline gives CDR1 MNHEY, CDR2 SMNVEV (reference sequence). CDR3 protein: CASSSRTGDYATNEKLFF.

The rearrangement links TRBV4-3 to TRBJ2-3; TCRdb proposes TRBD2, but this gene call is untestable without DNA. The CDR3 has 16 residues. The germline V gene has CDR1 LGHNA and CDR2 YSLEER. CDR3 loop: CASSHALAGGPDTQYF.